The text below deals with one T cell receptor (beta chain). These data come from a study of blood T cell repertoires in COVID-19. Original methodology: Reference gene primer amplification gave nucleated cell count estimates. This table comes from immunoSEQ multiplex PCR, and its TCRdb copy is limited to in-frame clones, with some not included. V and J calls and clone size are those listed in that table; D and trimming were worked out from the DNA. The data hold about 200,000 clones, with 82% observed a single time. Sample: peripheral blood. This TCR derives from a woman aged 55 to 70 with COVID-19, enrolled during active disease.

In DNA form, the CDR3 reads TGCGCCAGCAGCCAAGGGTGGCCGGGACTAGCGGGAGCTGGTCTGTACTTC. It codes for CASSQGWPGLAGAGLYF. The gene calls are TRBV4-3 and TRBJ2-7, with TRBD2 matching over 14 bases. CDR3 length: 17 residues. Germline V gene sequence: CDR1 LGHNA, CDR2 YSLEER. The ends lost 1 base at V and 12 bases at J; junction bases unmatched: 14.